Shown below are 5 T cell receptor beta chains from a single sample sequenced in a study of radiotherapy plus CTLA-4 blockade in lung cancer. The assay was immunoSEQ multiplex PCR, and TCRdb's table has in-frame clones only and misses some. The data show just under 60,000 clones, roughly 76% seen once. The sample consisted of peripheral blood, taken from a patient treated with radiotherapy plus ipilimumab. Every receptor here comes from a human donor with non-small cell lung cancer whose response to radiotherapy plus ipilimumab could not be evaluated.

J is TRBJ1-6 and V is TRBV14; D not resolved. V lost 10 bases and J lost 7, with 17 bases in between. The CDR3 is 14 amino acids. Germline V gene sequence: CDR1 SGHDN, CDR2 FVKESK. CDR3 coding DNA: TGTGCCATCTGGGTCTGGGCAGAAAATTCACCCCTCCACTTT. Residues: CAIWVWAENSPLHF.

The chain couples TRBV20-1 to TRBJ2-1; D not resolved. V shed 6 bases and J shed 8 bases, with 8 bases lying between them. Germline V gene data show CDR1 as DFQATT and CDR2 as SNEGSKA (reference sequence). The CDR3 contains 10 residues. The CDR3 sequence is CSAAQDEQFF. DNA of the CDR3: TGCAGTGCAGCCCAGGATGAGCAGTTCTTC.

The CDR3, as DNA: TGCGCCAGCAGCCAAGAGGGGGCAGGGGTAAAAGAGACCCAGTACTTC. As protein: CASSQEGAGVKETQYF. The genes are TRBV4-1 and TRBJ2-5; D is possibly TRBD1 (6 bases). CDR3 length: 16 residues. Germline CDR1 MGHRA, CDR2 YSYEKL. V lost 0 bases to trimming and J lost 3 bases, with 14 bases between them.

This clone was seen only once. The chain joins TRBV5-1 to TRBJ1-1; 10 nucleotides line up with TRBD1. Trimming took 3 bases from V and 8 from J; bases not matched to a gene: 7. Germline assignment: CDR1 SGHRS and CDR2 YFSETQ. The CDR3 is made up of 14 amino acids. CDR3 sequence: CASSWRGTGAEAFF. DNA for the CDR3: TGCGCCAGCAGCTGGAGGGGGACAGGGGCCGAAGCTTTCTTT.

This chain's CDR3 is CASSWRVSGNTIYF. The CDR3 bases are TGTGCCAGCAGCTGGAGGGTGTCTGGAAACACCATATATTTT. The gene calls are TRBV5-5 and TRBJ1-3; no firm D call. This CDR3 comprises 14 residues. CDR1 and CDR2 (germline): SGHKS, YYEKEE (reference sequence). The V gene lost 3 bases and the J gene lost 1 base, with 8 bases spanning the gap.